This T cell receptor (beta chain) was obtained from a study of glioma-infiltrating T cells after dendritic cell vaccination. The V segment lost 0 bases and the J segment 2 bases; nucleotides outside the gene matches: 3. The CDR3 length is 15 residues. Germline CDR1 is GTSNPN and CDR2 is SVGIG (reference sequence). Up to roughly 2 ug genomic DNA was used for TCRB CDR3 amplification. The primer mix had 60 V beta and 13 J beta primers. Assay: immunoSEQ multiplex PCR; the TCRdb copy retains only in-frame clones and omits some. In the table there are about 94,000 clones, approximately 84% of which are singletons. Time point reported: after dendritic cell vaccination, including at tumor progression/relapse. PBMC sampling occurred before vaccination, two weeks after the third dose, and at progression.

The sequencing here drew on blood, taken after dendritic cell vaccination. This receptor was obtained from a human donor with glioblastoma. V is TRBV30 and J is TRBJ2-2; 7 bases fit TRBD1. The CDR3 nucleotides are TGTGCCTGGAGTGTAGGGACAGTAAACACCGGGGAGCTGTTTTTT. It translates to CAWSVGTVNTGELFF.